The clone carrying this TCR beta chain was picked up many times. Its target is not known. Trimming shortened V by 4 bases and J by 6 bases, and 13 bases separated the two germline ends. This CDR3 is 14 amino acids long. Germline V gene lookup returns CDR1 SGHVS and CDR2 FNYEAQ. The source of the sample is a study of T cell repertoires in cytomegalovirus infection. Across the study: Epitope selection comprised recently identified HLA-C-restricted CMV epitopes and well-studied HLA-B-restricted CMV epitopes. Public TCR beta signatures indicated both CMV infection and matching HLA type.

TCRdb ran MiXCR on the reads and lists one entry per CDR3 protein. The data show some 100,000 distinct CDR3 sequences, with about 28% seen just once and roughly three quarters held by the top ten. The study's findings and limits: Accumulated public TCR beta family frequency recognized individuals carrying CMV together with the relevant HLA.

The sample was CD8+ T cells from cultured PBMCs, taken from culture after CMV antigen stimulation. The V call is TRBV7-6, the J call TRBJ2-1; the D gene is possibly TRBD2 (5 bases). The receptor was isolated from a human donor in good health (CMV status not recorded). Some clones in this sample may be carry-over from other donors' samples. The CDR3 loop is CASSSGIWGNEQFF. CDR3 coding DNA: TGTGCCAGCAGCTCGGGAATATGGGGCAATGAGCAGTTCTTC.